A single sample is the source of the 25 T cell receptor beta chains below, sequenced in a study of shared clonotypes between healthy human individuals. Using immunoSEQ multiplex PCR, the repertoire was profiled, and TCRdb retains in-frame clones only, with some absent. The sample consists of 90,000 to 100,000 clones, roughly 50% of them appearing once. Sequenced sample: PBMCs. The receptors originated from a woman aged 40 to 50 in good health. Some clones in this sample may be carry-over from other donors' samples.

The rearrangement links TRBV9 to TRBJ2-1; 12 nucleotides align to TRBD2. V was pared by 3 bases and J by 4 bases, with 2 bases of the junction left unmatched. This CDR3 is built from 15 residues. Germline CDR1 is SGDLS and CDR2 is YYNGEE. As DNA, the CDR3 is TGTGCCAGCAGCGCTAGCGGGAGGGATTACAATGAGCAGTTCTTC. Protein sequence: CASSASGRDYNEQFF.

The chain couples TRBV5-4 to TRBJ2-1; TRBD2 might be the D (6 bases). The V gene's germline CDR1 is SGHNT and CDR2 YYREEE (reference sequence). Trimming removed 3 bases at V and 3 bases at J, with 28 bases between. This CDR3 has 20 residues. CDR3 sequence reads: CASSSKGGRESRLSYNEQFF. The CDR3 coding sequence is TGTGCCAGCAGCTCCAAGGGAGGCAGGGAGAGTAGATTGAGCTACAATGAGCAGTTCTTC.

V and J are TRBV6-5 and TRBJ2-7; D possibly matches TRBD1 or TRBD2 (5 bases each). This CDR3 region has 16 residues. Germline CDR1 is MNHEY and CDR2 is SVGAGI. Trimming pared 0 bases from V and 2 bases from J, leaving 14 bases between. CDR3 DNA sequence: TGTGCCAGCAGTTACTCTGGTCGGGACGCCACCTACGAGCAGTACTTC. It yields the protein CASSYSGRDATYEQYF.

There are many counts of this clone. The chain links TRBV11-2 to TRBJ2-5; 7 positions agree with TRBD1. Germline V gene sequence: CDR1 SGHAT, CDR2 FQNNGV. The CDR3 runs to 14 residues. V shed 6 bases, J shed 1 base, and the junction held 5 bases outside the gene matches. The CDR3 DNA is TGTGCCAGCAGACCTGACAGGGTCCAAGAGACCCAGTACTTC. Residues: CASRPDRVQETQYF.

With regard to this clone: Since a far larger clone is one base different, this is likely a read error. The chain couples TRBV2 to TRBJ2-7; D may be TRBD2 (6 bases). This CDR3 contains 13 residues. Germline V gene lookup returns CDR1 SNHLY and CDR2 FYNNEI. Trimming shortened V by 10 bases and J by 5 bases, and 18 bases separated the two germline ends. The CDR3 DNA reads TGTGCCACCACCCGGGACTCTGAGGACGAGCAGTACTTC. It translates to CATTRDSEDEQYF.

The chain employs TRBV5-1 and TRBJ1-1; D gene uncertain. The CDR3 is 15 residues long. Per the germline V gene, CDR1 is SGHRS and CDR2 is YFSETQ. Trimming shortened V by 0 bases and J by 4 bases, and 13 bases separated the two germline ends. CDR3 bases: TGCGCCAGCAGCTTGGAGACGGCCCGGGGCACTGAAGCTTTCTTT. Its translation: CASSLETARGTEAFF. The full variable domain, with the rest looked up from reference TRBV5-1 and TRBJ1-1, is KAGVTQTPRYLIKTRGQQVTLSCSPISGHRSVSWYQQTPGQGLQFLFEYFSETQRNKGNFPGRFSGRQFSNSRSEMNVSTLELGDSALYLCASSLETARGTEAFFGQGTRLTVV.

The gene calls are TRBV25-1 and TRBJ2-5; 12 nucleotides agree with TRBD1. The CDR3 has 15 residues. The V gene's germline CDR1 is MGHDK and CDR2 SYGVNS. The trim removed 4 bases at V and 5 bases at J, leaving 5 bases unmatched. The CDR3 nucleotides read TGTGCCAGCAGTGTCGGGACAGGGGGCAGGGAGACCCAGTACTTC. Amino acids: CASSVGTGGRETQYF.

This chain links TRBV10-3 with TRBJ1-1; 11 nucleotides line up with TRBD1. The CDR3 covers 14 residues. CDR1 ENHRY and CDR2 SYGVKD come from the germline V gene. Unmatched junction bases numbered 5, after V lost 6 bases and J lost 5 bases. The CDR3 sequence: CAIRGQGEETEAFF. The CDR3 bases are TGTGCCATCAGGGGACAGGGGGAGGAAACTGAAGCTTTCTTT.

The chain joins TRBV29-1 to TRBJ2-2, with 7 bases lining up with TRBD1. The ends lost 6 bases at V and 2 bases at J; junction bases unmatched: 6. This CDR3 has 14 residues. CDR1 is SQVTM, CDR2 ANQGSEA, per germline. The CDR3 nucleotides are TGCAGCGTCTTAGGGACAGCCAACACCGGGGAGCTGTTTTTT. It yields the protein CSVLGTANTGELFF.

This clone has more than one count but fewer than ten. The V gene is TRBV4-3, the J gene TRBJ2-1; D is unresolved. Trimming removed 1 base at V and 5 bases at J, with 6 bases between. The CDR3 is made up of 13 amino acids. From germline, CDR1 is LGHNA and CDR2 YSLEER. The CDR3 loop is CASSQGRNNEQFF. The CDR3 DNA is TGCGCCAGCAGCCAAGGCAGAAACAATGAGCAGTTCTTC.

This chain connects TRBV29-1 to TRBJ2-5; D is uncertain. Trimming took 6 bases from V and 1 from J, leaving 12 bases between them. The CDR3 is made up of 13 amino acids. Germline V gene lookup returns CDR1 SQVTM and CDR2 ANQGSEA. CDR3 sequence: CSVPLAGQETQYF. The CDR3 bases are TGCAGCGTGCCCCTCGCAGGCCAAGAGACCCAGTACTTC.

V is TRBV5-8 and J is TRBJ1-5; 7 nucleotides line up with TRBD1. The V gene's germline CDR1 is SGHTS and CDR2 YDEGEE. V trimming: 4 bases; J trimming: 2 bases; junction bases outside the gene matches: 12. The CDR3 contains 17 residues. The CDR3 nucleotides read TGTGCCAGCAGCGAGGATGATACAGGGGTGGGCAATCAGCCCCAGCATTTT. Amino acids: CASSEDDTGVGNQPQHF. The whole variable domain, filled in from reference TRBV5-8 and TRBJ1-5, reads EAGVTQSPTHLIKTRGQQATLRCSPISGHTSVYWYQQALGLGLQFLLWYDEGEERNRGNFPPRFSGRQFPNYSSELNVNALELEDSALYLCASSEDDTGVGNQPQHFGDGTRLSIL.

Here the CDR3 reads CASSQQADTQYF. CDR3 in DNA: TGCGCCAGCAGCCAGCAGGCAGATACGCAGTATTTT. V is TRBV4-3 and J is TRBJ2-3; D not certain. This CDR3 has 12 residues. CDR1 is LGHNA and CDR2 is YSLEER in the germline V gene. Trimming removed 3 bases from V and 4 bases from J, with 5 bases in between.

This chain links TRBV5-1 with TRBJ1-1; D is unresolved. Trimming removed 4 bases at V and 5 bases at J, with 18 bases between. Looked up from germline, CDR1 is SGHRS and CDR2 is YFSETQ. The CDR3 spans 15 residues. The CDR3, as DNA: TGCGCCAGCAGCCGTCGGGGTGTGAGTGGAACTGAAGCTTTCTTT. Protein: CASSRRGVSGTEAFF.

Ten or more counts support this clone. Here the CDR3 DNA reads TGTGCCATCAGCCAGTCTTCAGCAGAAGCTTTCTTT. Its protein is CAISQSSAEAFF. This chain uses TRBV10-3 with TRBJ1-1; D gene uncertain. The CDR3 totals 12 residues. V gave up 6 bases and J gave up 8 bases, with 13 bases separating them. The V gene's germline CDR1 is ENHRY and CDR2 SYGVKD.

The chain recombines TRBV5-1 with TRBJ2-3; D is unclear. This CDR3 is 16 amino acids long. Germline V gives CDR1 SGHRS, CDR2 YFSETQ. V lost 0 bases and J lost 0, with 11 bases in between. The CDR3 coding sequence is TGCGCCAGCAGCTTGGCAGGTAGCTTTAGCACAGATACGCAGTATTTT. Protein product: CASSLAGSFSTDTQYF.

This chain connects TRBV27 to TRBJ2-7, with TRBD2 identical over 9 bases. This CDR3 has 16 amino acids. Germline CDR1 MNHEY, CDR2 SMNVEV (reference sequence). The J segment lost 7 bases and the V segment lost 5 bases, leaving 15 bases of the junction unmatched. The CDR3 DNA is TGTGCCAGCAGTCTGAGGCTTGCGGGAGGGCCCGTGGAGCAGTACTTC. Translating gives CASSLRLAGGPVEQYF.

This rearrangement joins TRBV4-3 to TRBJ1-2; 7 nucleotides match TRBD1. V dropped 0 bases and J dropped 2; count of bases not matched to a gene: 9. This CDR3 has 17 amino acids. Germline CDR1 is LGHNA and CDR2 is YSLEER. The CDR3 DNA reads TGCGCCAGCAGCCAAGAGGTGGAACAGGGGCGGAACTATGGCTACACCTTC. This translates into CASSQEVEQGRNYGYTF.

The rearrangement joins TRBV7-9 to TRBJ2-7; TRBD2 matches at 8 bases. The germline CDR1 and CDR2 sequences are SEHNR and FQNEAQ (reference sequence). This CDR3 is 15 amino acids long. After removal of 7 bases from V and 0 bases from J, the junction contained 8 bases not matched to a gene. CDR3 amino acids: CASNPSGSNSYEQYF. The CDR3 nucleotides are TGTGCCAGCAACCCTAGCGGGTCGAACTCCTACGAGCAGTACTTC.

The V gene is TRBV15, the J gene TRBJ2-5; TRBD2 matches at 7 bases. V shed 2 bases and J 5 bases; nucleotides not matched to a gene: 14. The germline gives CDR1 LNHNV, CDR2 YYDKDF (reference sequence). CDR3 size: 17 residues. CDR3 coding DNA: TGTGCCACCAGCAGATACCTAGAGCGGGAACTGGGGGAGACCCAGTACTTC. This sequence encodes CATSRYLERELGETQYF.

About this clone: This likely came from a read error, as a far larger clone is one base away. The rearrangement uses TRBV28 and TRBJ1-2, with a possible D match to TRBD1 (6 bases). The CDR3 loop spans 15 amino acids. CDR1 is MDHEN, CDR2 SYDVKM, per germline. CDR3 loop: CASRHTSQGSDGYAF. CDR3 coding DNA: TGTGCCAGCAGGCATACTTCACAGGGAAGCGATGGCTACGCCTTC.

The CDR3, as DNA: TGTGCCAGCAGCGCCACTCGACACCCAGGGGCGGATAACGGCAATCAGCCCCAGCATTTT. This gives the protein CASSATRHPGADNGNQPQHF. The V and J genes are TRBV6-4 and TRBJ1-5, with D possibly TRBD1 on 6 matching bases. Germline V gives CDR1 MRHNA, CDR2 SNTAGT. Trimming cost V 6 bases and J 2 bases, with 29 bases left between them. This CDR3 has 20 amino acids.

This clone has at least ten counts. The chain is built from TRBV29-1 and TRBJ2-1; D is ambiguous. Germline V CDR1 and CDR2: SQVTM, ANQGSEA. The V end was cut by 4 bases, the J end by 3 bases, with 4 bases between. The CDR3 consists of 11 residues. The chain's CDR3 is CSVAFYNEQFF. The CDR3 DNA reads as TGCAGCGTTGCGTTCTACAATGAGCAGTTCTTC.

This sequence joins TRBV30 and TRBJ2-7, with D perhaps assigned TRBD1 or TRBD2 (6 bases each). V was shortened by 5 bases and J by 0 bases, with 11 bases between the two germline ends. CDR1 is GTSNPN, CDR2 SVGIG, per germline (reference sequence). The CDR3 extends over 13 amino acids. The CDR3 nucleotides are TGTGCCTGGGCGGGACAAAACTCCTACGAGCAGTACTTC. Its protein is CAWAGQNSYEQYF.

J is TRBJ1-2 and V is TRBV7-9; 10 bases agree with TRBD1. Per the germline V gene, CDR1 is SEHNR and CDR2 is FQNEAQ (reference sequence). The J segment lost 7 bases and the V segment lost 5 bases, leaving 7 bases of the junction unmatched. This CDR3 is 14 amino acids long. CDR3 residues: CASSRGTGAVGYTF. The CDR3 DNA reads TGTGCCAGCAGCCGAGGGACAGGGGCGGTTGGCTACACCTTC.